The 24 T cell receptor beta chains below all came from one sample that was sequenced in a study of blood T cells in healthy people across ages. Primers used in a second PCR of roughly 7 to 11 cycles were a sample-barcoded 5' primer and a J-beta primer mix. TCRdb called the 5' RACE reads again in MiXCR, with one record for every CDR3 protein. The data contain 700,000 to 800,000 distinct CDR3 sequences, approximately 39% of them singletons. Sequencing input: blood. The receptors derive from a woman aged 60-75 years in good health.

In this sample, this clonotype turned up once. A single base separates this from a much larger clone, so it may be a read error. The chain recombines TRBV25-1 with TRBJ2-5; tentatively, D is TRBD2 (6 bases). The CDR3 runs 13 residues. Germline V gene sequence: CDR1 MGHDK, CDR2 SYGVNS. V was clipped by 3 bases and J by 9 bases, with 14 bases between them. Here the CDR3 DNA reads TGTGCCAGCAGTGACCACCTTGGGGAGGCCCAGTACTTC. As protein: CASSDHLGEAQYF. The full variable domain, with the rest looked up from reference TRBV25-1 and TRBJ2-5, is EADIYQTPRYLVIGTGKKITLECSQTMGHDKMYWYQQDPGMELHLIHYSYGVNSTEKGDLSSESTVSRIRTEHFPLTLESARPSHTSQYLCASSDHLGEAQYFGPGTRLLVL.

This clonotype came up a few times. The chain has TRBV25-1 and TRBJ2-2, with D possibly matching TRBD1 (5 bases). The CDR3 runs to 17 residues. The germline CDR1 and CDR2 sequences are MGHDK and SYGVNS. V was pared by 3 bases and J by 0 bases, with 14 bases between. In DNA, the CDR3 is TGTGCCAGCAGTGATCCTCAGGGCGCCCCGAACACCGGGGAGCTGTTTTTT. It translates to CASSDPQGAPNTGELFF.

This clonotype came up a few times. CDR3 residues: CASSPDGTGELFF. Written as DNA, the CDR3 is TGCGCCAGCAGCCCCGATGGTACCGGGGAGCTGTTTTTT. The genes are TRBV5-1 and TRBJ2-2; no clear D gene. Germline CDR1 and CDR2: SGHRS and YFSETQ. The CDR3 has 13 residues. Trimming removed 4 bases at V and 5 bases at J, with 9 bases between.

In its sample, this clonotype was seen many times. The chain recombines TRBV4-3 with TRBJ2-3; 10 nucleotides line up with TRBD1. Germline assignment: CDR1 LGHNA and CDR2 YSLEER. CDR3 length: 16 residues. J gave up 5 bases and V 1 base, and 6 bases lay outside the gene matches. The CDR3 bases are TGCGCCAGCAGCCAAGGACCCGGGACAGGGGAAGATACGCAGTATTTT. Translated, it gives CASSQGPGTGEDTQYF.

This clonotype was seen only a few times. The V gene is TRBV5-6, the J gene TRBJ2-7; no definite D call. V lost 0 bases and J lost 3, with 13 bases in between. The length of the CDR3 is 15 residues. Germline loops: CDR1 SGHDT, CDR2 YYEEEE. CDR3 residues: CASSLEGRPHYEQYF. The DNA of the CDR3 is TGTGCCAGCAGCTTGGAAGGCAGGCCCCACTACGAGCAGTACTTC.

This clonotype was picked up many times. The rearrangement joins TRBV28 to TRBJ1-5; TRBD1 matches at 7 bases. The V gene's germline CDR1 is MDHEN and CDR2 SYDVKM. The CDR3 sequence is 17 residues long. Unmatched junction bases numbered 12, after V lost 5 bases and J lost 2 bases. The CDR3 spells CASSVDRAVYRNQPQHF. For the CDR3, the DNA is TGTGCCAGCAGTGTAGACAGGGCCGTGTATCGCAATCAGCCCCAGCATTTT.

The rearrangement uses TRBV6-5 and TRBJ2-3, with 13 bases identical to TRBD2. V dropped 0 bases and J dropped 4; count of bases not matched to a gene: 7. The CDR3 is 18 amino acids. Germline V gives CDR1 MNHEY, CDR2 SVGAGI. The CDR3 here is CASSYSGPGTSGADTQYF. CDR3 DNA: TGTGCCAGCAGTTACTCGGGACCCGGGACTAGCGGGGCAGATACGCAGTATTTT.

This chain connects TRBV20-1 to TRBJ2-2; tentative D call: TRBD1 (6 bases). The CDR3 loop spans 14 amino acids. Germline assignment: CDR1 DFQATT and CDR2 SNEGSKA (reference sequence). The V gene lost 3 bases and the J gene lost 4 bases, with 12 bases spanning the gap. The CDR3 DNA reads TGCAGTGCTAGGAGGGGGACCCGCACCGGGGAGCTGTTTTTT. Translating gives CSARRGTRTGELFF.

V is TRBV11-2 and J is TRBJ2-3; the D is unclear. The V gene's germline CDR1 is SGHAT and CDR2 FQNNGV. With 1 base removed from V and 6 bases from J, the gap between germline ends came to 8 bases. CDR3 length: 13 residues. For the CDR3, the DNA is TGTGCCAGCAGCTTAGGGATAATGGATACGCAGTATTTT. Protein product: CASSLGIMDTQYF.

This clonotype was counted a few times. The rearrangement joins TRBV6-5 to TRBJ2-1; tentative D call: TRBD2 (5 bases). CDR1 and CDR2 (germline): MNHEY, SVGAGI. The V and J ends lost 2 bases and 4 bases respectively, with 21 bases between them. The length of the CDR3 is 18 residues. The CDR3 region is CASSYGSSLRGLYNEQFF. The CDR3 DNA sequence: TGTGCCAGCAGTTACGGCTCCTCCTTGCGCGGGCTGTACAATGAGCAGTTCTTC.

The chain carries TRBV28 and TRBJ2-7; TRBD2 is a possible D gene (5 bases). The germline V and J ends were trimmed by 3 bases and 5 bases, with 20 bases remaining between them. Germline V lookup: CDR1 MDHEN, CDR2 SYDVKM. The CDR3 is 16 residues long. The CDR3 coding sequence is TGTGCCAGCAGTTTCGGGTGGGTTACTAGAATCCACGAGCAGTACTTC. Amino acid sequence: CASSFGWVTRIHEQYF.

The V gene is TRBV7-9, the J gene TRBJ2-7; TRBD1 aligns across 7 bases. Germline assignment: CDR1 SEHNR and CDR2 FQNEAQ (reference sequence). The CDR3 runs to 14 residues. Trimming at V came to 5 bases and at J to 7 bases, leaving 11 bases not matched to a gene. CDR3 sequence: CASSTGDSRREQYF. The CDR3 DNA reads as TGTGCCAGCAGCACCGGGGACAGCCGTCGGGAGCAGTACTTC.

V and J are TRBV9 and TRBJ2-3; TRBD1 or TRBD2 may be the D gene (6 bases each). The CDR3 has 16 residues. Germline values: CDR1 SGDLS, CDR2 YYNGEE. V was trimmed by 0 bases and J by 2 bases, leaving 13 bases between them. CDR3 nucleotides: TGTGCCAGCAGCGTAGAGCTCGGGGGCCTCACAGATACGCAGTATTTT. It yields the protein CASSVELGGLTDTQYF.

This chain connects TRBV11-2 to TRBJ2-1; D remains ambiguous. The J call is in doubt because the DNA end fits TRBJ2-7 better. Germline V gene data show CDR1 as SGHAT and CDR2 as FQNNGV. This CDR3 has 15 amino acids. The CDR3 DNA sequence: TGTGCCAGCAGCTTAGGGCAGAGCTCCTACAATGAGCAGTACTTC. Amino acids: CASSLGQSSYNEQYF.

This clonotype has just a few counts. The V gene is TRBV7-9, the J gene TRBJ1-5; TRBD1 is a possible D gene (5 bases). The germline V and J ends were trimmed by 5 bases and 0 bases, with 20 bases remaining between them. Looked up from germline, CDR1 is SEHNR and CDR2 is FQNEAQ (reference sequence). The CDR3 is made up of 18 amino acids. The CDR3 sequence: CASSRGVEAGYSNQPQHF. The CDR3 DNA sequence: TGTGCCAGCAGCCGAGGGGTTGAAGCGGGGTATAGCAATCAGCCCCAGCATTTT.

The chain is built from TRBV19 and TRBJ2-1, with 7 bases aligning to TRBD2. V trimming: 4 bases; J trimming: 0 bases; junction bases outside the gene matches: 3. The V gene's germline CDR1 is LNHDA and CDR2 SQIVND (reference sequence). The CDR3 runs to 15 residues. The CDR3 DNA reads TGTGCCAGTAGTAAGCGGGGAAGCTCCTACAATGAGCAGTTCTTC. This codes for CASSKRGSSYNEQFF.

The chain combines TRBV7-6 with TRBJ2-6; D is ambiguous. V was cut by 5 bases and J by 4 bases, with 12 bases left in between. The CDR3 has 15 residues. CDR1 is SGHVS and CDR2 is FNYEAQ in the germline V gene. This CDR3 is CASSLYLSGANVLTF. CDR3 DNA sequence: TGTGCCAGCAGCCTTTACCTATCCGGGGCCAACGTCCTGACTTTC.

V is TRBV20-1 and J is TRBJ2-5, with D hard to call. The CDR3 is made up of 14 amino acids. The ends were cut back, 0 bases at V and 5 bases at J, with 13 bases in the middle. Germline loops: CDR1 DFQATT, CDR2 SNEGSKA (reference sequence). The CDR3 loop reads CSARDLGGSETQYF. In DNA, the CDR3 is TGCAGTGCTAGAGATCTAGGCGGATCGGAGACCCAGTACTTC.

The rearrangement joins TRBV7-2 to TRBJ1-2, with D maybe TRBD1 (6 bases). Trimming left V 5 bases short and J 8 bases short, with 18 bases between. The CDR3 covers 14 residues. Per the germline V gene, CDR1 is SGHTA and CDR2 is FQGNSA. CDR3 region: CASSSLEGGSGYTF. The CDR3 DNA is TGTGCCAGCAGCAGCCTAGAAGGGGGTTCGGGCTACACCTTC.

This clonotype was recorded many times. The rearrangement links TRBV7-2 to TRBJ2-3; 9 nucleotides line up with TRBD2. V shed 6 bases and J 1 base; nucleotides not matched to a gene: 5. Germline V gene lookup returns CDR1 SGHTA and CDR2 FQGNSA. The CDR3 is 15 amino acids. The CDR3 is CASSPRLAGTDTQYF. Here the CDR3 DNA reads TGTGCCAGCAGTCCTCGACTAGCGGGCACAGATACGCAGTATTTT.

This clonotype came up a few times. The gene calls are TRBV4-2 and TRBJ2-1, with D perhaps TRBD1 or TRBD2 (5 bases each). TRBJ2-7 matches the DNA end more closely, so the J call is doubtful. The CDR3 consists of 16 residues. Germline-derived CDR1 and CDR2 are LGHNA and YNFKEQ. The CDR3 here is CASSQDGASSYNEQYF. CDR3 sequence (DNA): TGTGCCAGCAGCCAAGATGGGGCTAGCTCCTACAATGAGCAGTACTTC.

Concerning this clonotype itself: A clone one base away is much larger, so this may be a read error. Here the CDR3 reads CSVGGWYYEQYF. The CDR3 nucleotides read TGCAGCGTTGGGGGATGGTACTACGAGCAGTACTTC. The gene calls are TRBV29-1 and TRBJ2-7; D uncertain. V shed 4 bases and J shed 3 bases, with 10 bases lying between them. The CDR3 loop spans 12 amino acids. Germline V gives CDR1 SQVTM, CDR2 ANQGSEA.

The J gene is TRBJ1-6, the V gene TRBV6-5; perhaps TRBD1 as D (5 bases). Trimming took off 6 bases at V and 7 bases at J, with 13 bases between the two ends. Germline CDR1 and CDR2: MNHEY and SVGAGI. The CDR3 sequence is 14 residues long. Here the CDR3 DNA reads TGTGCCAGCAGACCCGGGACGGTCAATTCACCCCTCCACTTT. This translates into CASRPGTVNSPLHF.

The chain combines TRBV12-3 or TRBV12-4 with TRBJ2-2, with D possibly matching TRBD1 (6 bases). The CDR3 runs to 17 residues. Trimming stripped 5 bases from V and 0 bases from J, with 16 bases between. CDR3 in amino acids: CASSLGQSGPNTGELFF. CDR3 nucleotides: TGTGCCAGCAGTCTCGGACAGTCTGGGCCGAACACCGGGGAGCTGTTTTTT.